The rows below give T cell receptor beta chains drawn from one sample of a study of cytomegalovirus exposure and HLA in healthy donors. Method: immunoSEQ multiplex PCR; TCRdb's copy keeps in-frame clones and lacks some. The sample comprises some 150,000 clones, 80% to 95% of which are singletons, and about 0.75% rests with the top ten. The specimen was PBMCs. The receptors originated from a man aged 18-30 years in good health and CMV-seronegative. CDR3s include the opening cysteine and the closing phenylalanine or tryptophan. The D gene is left open where the match is weak. Size values are once, few and many counts, or a class for expanded clones, and some rows have none.

clone size,D gene,J gene,V gene,CDR3 protein,CDR3 DNA
.,.,TRBJ1-2,TRBV6-1,CASSEDRAPYGYTF,TGTGCCAGCAGTGAAGACAGGGCCCCTTATGGCTACACCTTC
.,TRBD2,TRBJ2-3,TRBV9,CASSVGLAGGRSDTQYF,TGTGCCAGCAGCGTAGGGCTAGCGGGGGGGCGGTCCGATACGCAGTATTTT
.,TRBD1,TRBJ2-7,TRBV10-2,CASSLNHGTGAYEQYF,TGCGCCAGCAGCCTGAATCACGGGACAGGGGCCTACGAGCAGTACTTC
.,TRBD2,TRBJ2-1,TRBV7-8,CASSLPGDGGVYNEQFF,TGTGCCAGCAGCTTGCCCGGAGATGGGGGGGTGTACAATGAGCAGTTCTTC
.,.,TRBJ2-3,TRBV25-1,CASSYTDTQYF,TGTGCCAGCTCGTACACAGATACGCAGTATTTT
few,.,TRBJ1-5,TRBV4-1,CASSQGLFGFRGQPQHF,TGCGCCAGCAGCCAAGGTCTTTTCGGGTTCCGGGGTCAGCCCCAGCATTTT
.,.,TRBJ2-2,TRBV5-1,CASSLGTLGTGELFF,TGCGCCAGCAGCTTGGGGACATTGGGCACCGGGGAGCTGTTTTTT
.,.,TRBJ2-2,TRBV7-8,CASSPSFRAKPPNTGELFF,TGTGCCAGCAGCCCCAGCTTCAGGGCGAAACCGCCGAACACCGGGGAGCTGTTTTTT
once,.,TRBJ2-1,TRBV6-1,CASSRSRMDEQFF,TGTGCCAGCAGTCGGAGCCGAATGGATGAGCAGTTCTTC
.,TRBD1,TRBJ1-1,TRBV11-3,CASSFGQADTEAFF,TGTGCCAGCAGCTTCGGACAGGCGGACACTGAAGCTTTCTTT
once,TRBD2,TRBJ2-3,TRBV19,CASSISASGDTQYF,TGTGCCAGTAGTATCTCGGCTAGCGGGGATACGCAGTATTTT
once,TRBD1,TRBJ1-2,TRBV6-1,CASSEGSGTDYGYTF,TGTGCCAGCAGTGAAGGTTCGGGGACAGACTATGGCTACACCTTC
.,TRBD1,TRBJ1-1,TRBV5-1,CASSQRQGMNTEAFF,TGCGCCAGCAGCCAGCGACAGGGAATGAACACTGAAGCTTTCTTT
.,TRBD1,TRBJ1-2,TRBV19,CASMGQVRDYTF,TGTGCCAGTATGGGACAGGTGCGCGACTACACCTTC
.,.,TRBJ1-2,TRBV2,CASSEAQYSGYTF,TGTGCCAGCAGTGAAGCCCAATACAGTGGCTACACCTTC
.,.,TRBJ1-2,TRBV7-6,CASSSDSNYGYTF,TGTGCCAGCAGCTCTGACAGCAACTATGGCTACACCTTC
.,.,TRBJ1-2,TRBV10-3,CAGRGIGGGGYTF,TGTGCCGGACGAGGGATAGGGGGGGGAGGCTACACCTTC
.,TRBD1,TRBJ2-2,TRBV29-1,CSVEGQGAVSGELFF,TGCAGCGTTGAAGGACAGGGGGCTGTATCCGGGGAGCTGTTTTTT
.,TRBD1,TRBJ1-4,TRBV2,CASSEPGQQGREKLFF,TGTGCCAGCAGCGAACCGGGACAGCAAGGACGTGAAAAACTGTTTTTT
.,.,TRBJ1-6,TRBV6-5,CASSYASSYNSPLHF,TGTGCCAGCAGTTACGCGAGCTCCTATAATTCACCCCTCCACTTT
.,.,TRBJ2-1,TRBV5-6,CASSLPGGFYNEQFF,TGTGCCAGCAGCTTGCCTGGAGGGTTCTACAATGAGCAGTTCTTC
.,.,TRBJ2-2,TRBV19,CASSMGQNTGELFF,TGTGCCAGTAGTATGGGCCAGAACACCGGGGAGCTGTTTTTT
.,TRBD1,TRBJ2-6,TRBV10-3,CAIFDRVSSSGANVLTF,TGTGCCATCTTCGACAGGGTGTCAAGCTCTGGGGCCAACGTCCTGACTTTC
few,.,TRBJ1-1,TRBV14,CASSQGLGTTLNTEAFF,TGTGCCAGCAGCCAAGGTCTCGGGACAACCTTGAACACTGAAGCTTTCTTT
.,TRBD1,TRBJ2-1,TRBV25-1,CAIGTGNNEQFF,TGTGCCATTGGGACAGGCAACAATGAGCAGTTCTTC
.,.,TRBJ2-3,TRBV6-5,CASSRTSTDTQYF,TGTGCCAGCAGCCGGACTAGCACAGATACGCAGTATTTT
few,TRBD1,TRBJ1-2,TRBV5-1,CASSDTDRRGGYTF,TGCGCCAGCAGCGACACGGACAGGCGAGGAGGCTACACCTTC
.,.,TRBJ1-4,TRBV19,CASSSNRVANEKLFF,TGTGCCAGTAGTAGTAACAGGGTAGCTAATGAAAAACTGTTTTTT
.,.,TRBJ1-5,TRBV27,CASSFRIGNQPQHF,TGTGCCAGCAGTTTCAGGATTGGCAATCAGCCCCAGCATTTT
.,.,TRBJ1-2,TRBV7-9,CASSVNSRDSYGYTF,TGTGCCAGCAGCGTAAACTCCCGGGACTCGTATGGCTACACCTTC
.,.,TRBJ1-1,TRBV18,CASSPRETGNTEAFF,TGTGCCAGCTCACCACGGGAGACGGGAAACACTGAAGCTTTCTTT
.,.,TRBJ2-7,TRBV27,CASSLGPSYEQYF,TGTGCCAGCAGTTTGGGGCCTTCCTACGAGCAGTACTTC
.,TRBD1,TRBJ1-2,TRBV10-2,CASTSDRYYGYTF,TGCGCCAGCACCTCGGACAGGTACTATGGCTACACCTTC
.,.,TRBJ2-2,TRBV2,CASSSSTGRDTGELFF,TGTGCCAGCAGTTCCTCGACAGGACGGGACACCGGGGAGCTGTTTTTT
.,TRBD2,TRBJ2-3,TRBV25-1,CASNPGASGVADTQYF,TGTGCCAGCAATCCCGGGGCTAGCGGGGTCGCCGATACGCAGTATTTT
.,TRBD2,TRBJ2-3,TRBV9,CASSVGGTDTQYF,TGTGCCAGCAGCGTGGGGGGGACAGATACGCAGTATTTT
.,.,TRBJ1-6,TRBV2,CASSDSTGGGHSPLHF,TGTGCCAGCAGTGATAGTACAGGAGGAGGGCATTCACCCCTCCACTTT
.,.,TRBJ2-5,TRBV9,CASSVQGQETQYF,TGTGCCAGCAGCGTCCAGGGCCAAGAGACCCAGTACTTC
.,TRBD1,TRBJ1-4,TRBV4-1,CASSHTGQGSGEKLFF,TGCGCCAGCAGCCATACGGGACAGGGTTCGGGGGAAAAACTGTTTTTT
.,.,TRBJ2-3,TRBV19,CASSLRGRTSTDTQYF,TGTGCCAGTAGCTTACGCGGAAGAACTAGCACAGATACGCAGTATTTT